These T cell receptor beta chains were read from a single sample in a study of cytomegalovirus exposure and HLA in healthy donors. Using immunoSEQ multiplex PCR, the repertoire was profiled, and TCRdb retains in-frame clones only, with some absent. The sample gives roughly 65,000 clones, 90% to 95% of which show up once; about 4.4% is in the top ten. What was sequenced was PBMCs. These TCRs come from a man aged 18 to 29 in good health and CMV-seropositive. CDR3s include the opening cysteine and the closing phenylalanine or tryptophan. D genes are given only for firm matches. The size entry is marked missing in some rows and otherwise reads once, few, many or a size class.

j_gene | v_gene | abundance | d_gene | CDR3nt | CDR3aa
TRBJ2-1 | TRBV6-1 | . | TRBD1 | TGTGCCAGCAGGGAAGCCCCGGGACAGGGGGACTATGAGCAGTTCTTC | CASREAPGQGDYEQFF
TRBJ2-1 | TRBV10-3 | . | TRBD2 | TGTGCCATCAGTACTAGCGACTCCGGACCCTACAATGAGCAGTTCTTC | CAISTSDSGPYNEQFF
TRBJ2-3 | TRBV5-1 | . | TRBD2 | TGCGCCAGCAGCCCGGGGACTAGCCCTAGCACAGATACGCAGTATTTT | CASSPGTSPSTDTQYF
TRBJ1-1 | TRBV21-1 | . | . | TGTGCCAGCAGAGATCGGTGGCAGGGCGACGAAGCTTTCTTT | CASRDRWQGDEAFF
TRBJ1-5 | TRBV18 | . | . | TGTGCCAGCTCACCGGGCTCATCGGAGCCCCAGCATTTT | CASSPGSSEPQHF
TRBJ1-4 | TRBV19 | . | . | TGTGCCAGTAGTATATGGGGCGGGACAACTAATGAAAAACTGTTTTTT | CASSIWGGTTNEKLFF
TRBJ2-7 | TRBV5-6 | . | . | TGTGCCAGCAGCTTGTCTGGCAGGGGCATAACCTACGAGCAGTACTTC | CASSLSGRGITYEQYF
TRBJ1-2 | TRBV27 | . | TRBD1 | TGTGCCAGCAGGAAGGGGGGACAGGGGTCCTATGGCTACACCTTC | CASRKGGQGSYGYTF
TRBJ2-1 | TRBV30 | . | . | TGTGCCTGGAGTGGAAGCGTTTCCTACAATGAGCAGTTCTTC | CAWSGSVSYNEQFF
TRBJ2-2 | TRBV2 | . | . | TGTGCCAGCAGTGAACTGCAGATCACCGGGGAGCTGTTTTTT | CASSELQITGELFF
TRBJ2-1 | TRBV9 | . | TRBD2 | TGTGCCAGCAGCCTTCGGACTAGGAACTACAATGAGCAGTTCTTC | CASSLRTRNYNEQFF
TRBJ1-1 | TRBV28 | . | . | TGTGCCAGCAGTTTCGGGTCGAACACTGAAGCTTTCTTT | CASSFGSNTEAFF
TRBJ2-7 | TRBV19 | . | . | TGTGCCAGTAGTATAGATGCGGACAGTCTAACCTTC | CASSIDADSLTF
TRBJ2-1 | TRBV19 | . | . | TGTGCCAGTAGTGACTCAACAGGGAGCTCCTACAATGAGCAGTTCTTC | CASSDSTGSSYNEQFF
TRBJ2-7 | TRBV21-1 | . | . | TGTGCCAGCAGCACCCCCCTAGCGGATAAGATTTACGAGCAGTACTTC | CASSTPLADKIYEQYF
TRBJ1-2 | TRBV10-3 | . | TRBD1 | TGTGCCATCAGTGAGCCCGGGACAGGGGGTAATGGCTACACCTTC | CAISEPGTGGNGYTF
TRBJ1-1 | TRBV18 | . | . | TGTGCCAGCTCACCTCCCCAGGGTGTCACTGAAGCTTTCTTT | CASSPPQGVTEAFF
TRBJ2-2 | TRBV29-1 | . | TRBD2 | TGCAGCGTTGAACTAGCGGGGCGAAACACCGGGGAGCTGTTTTTT | CSVELAGRNTGELFF
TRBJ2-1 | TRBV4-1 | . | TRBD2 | TGCGCCAGCAGCCGGTGGAGAGGCGGGGGAGGCACCAATGAGCAGTTCTTC | CASSRWRGGGGTNEQFF
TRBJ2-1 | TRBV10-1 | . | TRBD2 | TGCGCCAGCAGTTACCTCAGACTAGCGGGAGTTCCTGTGGGTAACAATGAGCAGTTCTTC | CASSYLRLAGVPVGNNEQFF
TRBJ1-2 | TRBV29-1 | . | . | TGCAGCGTTGAAGAACAGGGTAACTATGGCTACACCTTC | CSVEEQGNYGYTF
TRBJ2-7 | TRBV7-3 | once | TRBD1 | TGTGCCAGCAGCCTAACACAGGGGGCTGGGCAGTACTTC | CASSLTQGAGQYF
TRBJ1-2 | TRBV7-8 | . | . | TGTGCCAGCAGCTTTACTAACTATGGCTACACCTTC | CASSFTNYGYTF
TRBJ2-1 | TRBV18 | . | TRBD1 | TGTGCCAGCTCACCAGGGACAGGGAGGCATGAGCAGTTCTTC | CASSPGTGRHEQFF
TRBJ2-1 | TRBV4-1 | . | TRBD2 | TGCGCCAGCAGCCAAGATCACACTAGCGGGAGAACAAATGAGCAGTTCTTC | CASSQDHTSGRTNEQFF
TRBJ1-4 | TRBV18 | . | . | TGTGCCAGCTCGACCCTAACAGCTGAAAAACTGTTTTTT | CASSTLTAEKLFF
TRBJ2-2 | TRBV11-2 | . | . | TGTGCCAGCAGCCCTGAGGGGGCCGGGGAGCTGTTTTTT | CASSPEGAGELFF
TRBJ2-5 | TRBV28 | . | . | TGTGCCAGCAGTTTCGGGGGAACCTCCTACAAGCAAGAGACCCAGTACTTC | CASSFGGTSYKQETQYF
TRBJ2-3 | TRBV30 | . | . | TGTGCCTGGAGTGTATTACAGAGAACAGATACGCAGTATTTT | CAWSVLQRTDTQYF
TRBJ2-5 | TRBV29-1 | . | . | TGCAGCGTTGAAGATCCGAGGGAGCCCCAAGAGACCCAGTACTTC | CSVEDPREPQETQYF
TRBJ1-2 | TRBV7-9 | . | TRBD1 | TGTGCCAGCAGCCTACAGGGGGCCGGTGGCTACACCTTC | CASSLQGAGGYTF
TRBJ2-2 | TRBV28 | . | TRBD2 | TGTGCCAGCAGTTTTGGGGGGGTTGATCCCGGGGAGCTGTTTTTT | CASSFGGVDPGELFF
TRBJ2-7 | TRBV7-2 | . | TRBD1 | TGTGCCAGCAGCTTTAACAGGGGGAACCACGAGCAGTACTTC | CASSFNRGNHEQYF
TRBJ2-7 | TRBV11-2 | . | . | TGTGCCAGCAGCTTAAACAGAGCCTACGAGCAGTACTTC | CASSLNRAYEQYF